This T cell receptor beta chain was retrieved from a study of shared clonotypes between healthy human individuals. Overall study results and limits: Of the naive CD4 clonotypes, approximately 5% were shared across several donors. Few donors restricted represented genetic and exposure-history diversity. A generally larger estimated richness was seen in naive subsets than in memory subsets.

Trimming pared 7 bases from V and 4 bases from J, leaving 7 bases between. Per the germline V gene, CDR1 is MNHEY and CDR2 is SMNVEV (reference sequence). The CDR3 totals 11 residues. Sequencing was performed with immunoSEQ multiplex PCR; in TCRdb, only in-frame clones are kept and a portion is missing. This sample has around 2.1 million clones, with roughly 91% found just once. The naive CD8 subset, CD45RO-negative cells positively selected for CCR7, excluded terminally differentiated effector memory CD45RA+ cells. This clone appeared once. Its antigen is unidentified. The sequence was obtained from a man younger than 35 in good health. Some clones in this sample may be carry-over from other donors' samples. The chain has TRBV27 and TRBJ1-2; no firm D call. The sample comprised naive CD8+ T cells from PBMCs. In DNA form, the CDR3 reads TGTGCCAGCATGTCCAGCTATGGCTACACCTTC. Encoded protein: CASMSSYGYTF.